This TCR beta chain was recovered during a study of T cell responses to AZD1222 COVID-19 vaccine (dated by TCRdb to the early 2020s). A note on the overall study: A total of 233 trial participants underwent TCR sequencing, of whom about 200 received two doses of AZD1222 and around 26 received two doses of the MenACWY control vaccine. Trial participants were enrolled by age into subgroups of 18-55, 56-69 and 70-plus years, and about 150, 27 and 61 TCR-sequenced participants, respectively, were included in these subgroups. What the study reported, not specific to this receptor: In the small 56-69-year group, the increase in depth fell short of significance, most likely because of low power. Reportedly, close to half of the unique spike-specific TCRs recognized epitopes lying outside the regions that are mutated in the B.1.351 and B.1.1.7 variants. Participants were mostly white British and included more females than males, and it was suggested by the authors that clonal diversity may have been underestimated. A significant rise in spike-specific TCR breadth and depth was observed after two AZD1222 doses relative to day 0 and relative to MenACWY recipients. The vaccine-associated CD4 TCRs covered the entire spike protein, and the dominant responses fell in regions 160-218 and 743-854. Conclusions about previously exposed vaccinees were limited because only a handful of AZD1222 recipients were SARS-CoV-2 seropositive at baseline. Because no samples from the day 14 peak response were available, repertoires could be characterized only after the peak T cell response.

A remark on this clone: Its recognized antigen is unknown. The sample holds no much larger clone one base away, and base qualities are not on file.

The time point label for this specimen denotes: baseline before first vaccination. In the paper's terms, the treatment or condition label means: meningococcal conjugate vaccine given as trial control. Vaccinee samples were obtained from the UK trials COV001 and COV002, which included a single-blind randomized controlled phase 2/3 trial of AZD1222 (ChAdOx1 nCoV-19) in healthy adults. Trial participant PBMC samples were collected at day 0 and day 28 after the second dose for TCRbeta chain sequencing. The CDR3 regions of human TCRbeta chains were subjected to immunosequencing. In the original analysis: Repertoire TCRs were checked for matches against a reference library of SARS-CoV-2-specific TCRs that had been generated using the MIRA antigen-specificity platform. Breadth meant the fraction of unique TCRs that were SARS-CoV-2-associated, whereas depth meant the fraction of total T cells that were SARS-CoV-2-associated. Using the MIRA data, each spike-specific TCR was mapped to the spike region that the TCR reacts to and placed in a CD4 or CD8 class. Log10-transformed breadth and depth values were compared by one-way ANOVA with Sidak's multiple comparisons tests. In its TCRdb copy, this immuneACCESS table keeps in-frame sequences only and misses some clones. Where compared with another copy, unresolved V genes explain less than half of these, and the others have no known cause. That table furnishes V, J and clone size, whereas the DNA furnished D and trimming. The sample table contains about 140,000 clones; only one count was recorded for approximately 95% of them. Over 0.9% of the sample is held by the ten biggest clonotypes.

The specimen was peripheral blood, collected on day 0 of MenACWY control vaccination. The sequence came from an adult in good health.

The DNA reads as follows: TGTGCCAGCAGCTCTGACCGGACAGCAGGATCACCCCTCCACTTT. The resulting protein is CASSSDRTAGSPLHF. The sequence joins TRBV5-4 to TRBJ1-6, with TRBD1 tentatively as D gene (6 bases match). There are 15 amino acids in the CDR3, from cysteine to phenylalanine inclusive. The entry retains the CDR3 DNA only, 45 bases that are in frame from base 1. V and J are truncated by 3 bases and 10 bases respectively, leaving an intervening sequence of 17 bases. As encoded in the germline V gene (reference sequence), CDR1 is SGHNT while CDR2 is YYREEE. Supplemented by the reference TRBV5-4 and TRBJ1-6 proteins around the CDR3, the complete variable domain is ETGVTQSPTHLIKTRGQQVTLRCSSQSGHNTVSWYQQALGQGPQFIFQYYREEENGRGNFPPRFSGLQFPNYSSELNVNALELDDSALYLCASSSDRTAGSPLHFGNGTRLTVT.